This T cell receptor beta chain was identified in a study of blood T cell repertoires in COVID-19. TCRdb's table, derived via immunoSEQ multiplex PCR, lists solely in-frame clones and lacks some. The data hold 350,000 to 500,000 clones, with about 88% observed a single time. Comment on this clone: One junction end disagrees with the germline gene, perhaps due to a read error.

CDR3 length: 14 amino acids. Germline values: CDR1 SGHTA, CDR2 FQGNSA. The source material was PBMCs or T cells enriched from blood (not recorded which). This chain links TRBV7-2 with TRBJ2-3; possibly TRBD2 for D (6 bases). This clonotype originated in a woman younger than 30 who had been exposed to COVID-19. In DNA, the CDR3 is TGTGCCAGCACCTTAGGGACTAGCACAGATACGCAGTATTTT. This translates into CASTLGTSTDTQYF.